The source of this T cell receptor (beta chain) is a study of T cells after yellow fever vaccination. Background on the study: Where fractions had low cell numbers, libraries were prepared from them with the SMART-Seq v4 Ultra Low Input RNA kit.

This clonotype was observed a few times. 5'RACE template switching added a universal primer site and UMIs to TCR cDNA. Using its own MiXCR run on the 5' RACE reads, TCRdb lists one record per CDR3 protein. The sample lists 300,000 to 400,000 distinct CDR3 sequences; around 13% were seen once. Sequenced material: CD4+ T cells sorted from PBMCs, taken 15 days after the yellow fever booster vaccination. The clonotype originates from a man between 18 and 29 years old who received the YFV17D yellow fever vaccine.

CDR3 nucleotide sequence: TGTGCCAGCAGCAACCCGCGGGGGGCCACTAGCACAGATACGCAGTATTTT. It translates to CASSNPRGATSTDTQYF. The rearrangement uses TRBV6-5 and TRBJ2-3; 8 bases are shared with TRBD2. CDR3 length: 17 residues. V shed 6 bases, J shed 0 bases, and the junction held 11 bases outside the gene matches. CDR1 is MNHEY and CDR2 is SVGAGI in the germline V gene.